The clone carrying this T cell receptor beta chain was seen at least ten times. Antigen unknown. The library targeted TCRbeta and was prepared with unique molecular identifiers. From the PCR reads, TCRdb called clonotypes with MiXCR, one entry per CDR3 protein. The sample records about 97,000 distinct CDR3 sequences, roughly 7.2% being singletons. The entry originates in a study of T-cell reconstitution after alpha-beta-depleted transplantation in children. Overall study findings and caveats: Surviving recipient T cells and intrathymic progenitors accounted for some patients' high TCRbeta diversity at day 60. Reportedly, alpha-beta T cells present about two months post-transplant originated from several hundred expanded clones of graft origin.

CDR1 is SGHRS, CDR2 YFSETQ, per germline. CDR3 size: 13 residues. Trimming shortened V by 4 bases and J by 0 bases, and 8 bases separated the two germline ends. The receptor comes from a boy under 10 years old with acute lymphoblastic leukemia, due to receive a stem cell transplant. The sample was PBMCs, taken before TCRalphabeta/CD19-depleted stem cell transplant. V and J are TRBV5-1 and TRBJ2-7; D not certain. The DNA for the CDR3 is TGCGCCAGCAGCGTCCGGGCCTCCTACGAGCAGTACTTC. Its protein product is CASSVRASYEQYF.